This is a list of T cell receptor beta chains from one sample in a study of shared clonotypes between healthy human individuals. Clones were sequenced by immunoSEQ multiplex PCR, and TCRdb holds only the in-frame ones, with some missing. The data hold hundreds of thousands of clones, with about nine tenths observed a single time. The sequenced sample consisted of memory CD8+ T cells sorted from blood. These receptors were obtained from a man younger than 30 in good health. Each CDR3 is given with its conserved first and last residue. D genes are given only for firm matches. Rows give clone size only sometimes, using once, few, many, or a class for an expanded clone.

TRBV21-1	NA	NA	TRBJ2-3	CAITGSIVNTQYF	TGTGCCATCACTGGGAGCATCGTAAATACGCAGTATTTT
TRBV6-4	NA	NA	TRBJ1-1	CASSDSDTGATEAFF	TGTGCCAGCAGTGACTCCGACACTGGCGCGACTGAAGCTTTCTTT
TRBV2	TRBD1	once	TRBJ2-7	CASSEGPQGAAYEQYF	TGTGCCAGCAGCGAAGGACCACAGGGGGCCGCCTACGAGCAGTACTTC
TRBV7-9	NA	once	TRBJ2-7	CASSLTEGPIYEQYF	TGTGCCAGCAGCTTAACAGAGGGTCCTATCTACGAGCAGTACTTC
TRBV9	NA	NA	TRBJ1-6	CASSDRDAMESYNSPLHF	TGTGCCAGCAGCGATCGGGACGCTATGGAGTCCTATAATTCACCCCTCCACTTT
TRBV2	NA	NA	TRBJ2-1	CASSAGTLEQFF	TGTGCCAGCAGTGCCGGGACCCTTGAGCAGTTCTTC
TRBV29-1	NA	NA	TRBJ1-2	CSADPAWALGAYGYTF	TGCAGCGCCGACCCCGCCTGGGCCCTTGGGGCCTATGGCTACACCTTC
TRBV7-6	NA	NA	TRBJ2-7	CASSPTGIYEQYF	TGTGCCAGCAGCCCTACAGGGATCTACGAGCAGTACTTC
TRBV5-6	NA	NA	TRBJ2-7	CASSLAARFDGREQYF	TGTGCCAGCAGCTTGGCCGCCAGGTTTGATGGGAGGGAGCAGTACTTC
TRBV21-1	NA	NA	TRBJ1-1	CASSKEGAVLPQVGEAFF	TGTGCCAGCAGCAAAGAGGGGGCAGTGTTGCCCCAGGTAGGTGAAGCTTTCTTT
TRBV27	NA	NA	TRBJ2-7	CASSPQGPENYEQYF	TGTGCCAGCAGTCCCCAAGGACCGGAAAACTACGAGCAGTACTTC
TRBV5-4	TRBD2	NA	TRBJ2-2	CASSLVPLAVNTGELFF	TGTGCCAGCAGCTTGGTACCACTAGCGGTGAACACCGGGGAGCTGTTTTTT
TRBV6-5	NA	NA	TRBJ1-2	CASTGTEGYGYTF	TGTGCCAGCACCGGCACTGAGGGGTATGGCTACACCTTC
TRBV5-6	NA	NA	TRBJ2-1	CASSLSFSSYNEQFF	TGTGCCAGCAGCTTGTCTTTCTCTTCCTACAATGAGCAGTTCTTC
TRBV15	NA	NA	TRBJ1-5	CATSPYPGQPQHF	TGTGCCACCAGCCCCTATCCAGGGCAGCCCCAGCATTTT
TRBV6-5	TRBD1	NA	TRBJ1-2	CASGLGQGYGYTF	TGTGCCAGCGGCCTGGGACAGGGGTACGGCTACACCTTC
TRBV27	NA	once	TRBJ1-1	CASSLSPGGTEAFF	TGTGCCAGCAGTTTGAGCCCCGGGGGCACTGAAGCTTTCTTT
TRBV10-3	NA	NA	TRBJ1-5	CAISESILFHQPQHF	TGTGCCATCAGTGAGTCTATACTTTTTCATCAGCCCCAGCATTTT
TRBV7-8	TRBD2	NA	TRBJ2-1	CASSLEPGLGVYNEQFF	TGTGCCAGCAGCTTGGAACCGGGACTAGGGGTCTACAATGAGCAGTTCTTC